A single sample is the source of the 23 T cell receptor beta chains below, sequenced in a study of quantifying T cell responses using KT2 cells. At the level of the study: TCR alpha and beta constant-region primers primed reverse transcription of RNA.

Each cDNA got a UMI-containing oligo ligated at its 3' end. An equimolar mix of RC1.1 and RC1.2 primed the beta chain across TRBC1 and TRBC2. In TCRdb, the UMI-ligation and nested PCR reads were re-called with MiXCR into one record per CDR3 protein. The table records fewer than 40,000 distinct CDR3 sequences, 7.3% of them present only once. The sequenced sample consisted of PBMCs spiked with cells of the T cell clone KT2. Receptors originate from a human donor.

There are many counts of this clonotype. CDR3: CASSLEGGQGTDTQYF. As DNA, the CDR3 is TGCGCCAGCAGCTTGGAAGGGGGCCAGGGCACAGATACGCAGTATTTT. The chain uses TRBV5-1 and TRBJ2-3, with TRBD1 matching 7 bases. V lost 0 bases to trimming and J lost 1 base; unmatched junction nucleotides: 5. Germline V lookup: CDR1 SGHRS, CDR2 YFSETQ. The CDR3 is 16 amino acids.

Many counts were recorded for this clonotype. J is TRBJ2-1 and V is TRBV6-4; 13 nucleotides match TRBD2. J gave up 6 bases and V 2 bases, and 1 base lay outside the gene matches. The germline CDR1 and CDR2 sequences are MRHNA and SNTAGT. This CDR3 has 15 amino acids. In nucleotides, the CDR3 is TGTGCCAGCAGTGACACTAGCGGGGGGGCCAATGAGCAGTTCTTC. It encodes CASSDTSGGANEQFF.

This clonotype was detected ten times or more. The CDR3 loop reads CSARLAGGGYNEQFF. CDR3 nucleotide sequence: TGCAGTGCTAGGCTAGCGGGAGGTGGCTACAATGAGCAGTTCTTC. J is TRBJ2-1 and V is TRBV20-1; TRBD2 aligns across 11 bases. The germline gives CDR1 DFQATT, CDR2 SNEGSKA (reference sequence). The CDR3 covers 15 residues. J gave up 3 bases and V 3 bases, and 4 bases lay outside the gene matches.

This clonotype appeared many times. This chain uses TRBV27 with TRBJ1-4, with 7 positions matching TRBD1. From germline, CDR1 is MNHEY and CDR2 SMNVEV (reference sequence). There are 14 residues in the CDR3. The junction had 5 bases not matched to a gene; V was cut back by 6 bases and J by 4 bases. The CDR3 nucleotides are TGTGCCAGCAGCCGGGGACAGATTAATGAAAAACTGTTTTTT. Translating gives CASSRGQINEKLFF. Together with reference TRBV27 and TRBJ1-4, the CDR3 gives the full variable domain: EAQVTQNPRYLITVTGKKLTVTCSQNMNHEYMSWYRQDPGLGLRQIYYSMNVEVTDKGDVPEGYKVSRKEKRNFPLILESPSPNQTSLYFCASSRGQINEKLFFGSGTQLSVL.

This clonotype has at least ten counts. The CDR3 DNA reads as TGTGCCAGCAGCCCTCTGCCGGGCAATGAGCAGTTCTTC. Its protein product is CASSPLPGNEQFF. The chain combines TRBV9 with TRBJ2-1; D gene unclear. The germline V and J ends were trimmed by 4 bases and 6 bases, with 11 bases remaining between them. Germline-derived CDR1 and CDR2 are SGDLS and YYNGEE. The CDR3 is 13 residues long.

This sequence joins TRBV7-9 and TRBJ2-3; D unclear. This CDR3 is built from 13 residues. Germline lookup yields CDR1 SEHNR and CDR2 FQNEAQ (reference sequence). The V end was cut by 3 bases, the J end by 2 bases, with 6 bases between. CDR3 coding DNA: TGTGCCAGCAGCTTTTTGTCCACAGATACGCAGTATTTT. Encoded protein: CASSFLSTDTQYF.

This clonotype occurred a few times. This chain uses TRBV2 with TRBJ2-5; D ambiguous. The V gene's germline CDR1 is SNHLY and CDR2 FYNNEI. Trimming took 9 bases from V and 4 from J, leaving 9 bases between them. CDR3 length: 11 residues. CDR3 in DNA: TGTGCCAGTTCCGGCCCAGAGACCCAGTACTTC. Translated, it gives CASSGPETQYF.

The sample holds many counts of this clonotype. The CDR3 is CASSSRVLGTDTQYF. The CDR3, as DNA: TGTGCCAGCAGTTCTAGGGTGTTGGGCACAGATACGCAGTATTTT. This rearrangement joins TRBV27 to TRBJ2-3; D is uncertain. V was trimmed by 4 bases and J by 1 base, leaving 12 bases between them. Germline CDR1 and CDR2: MNHEY and SMNVEV (reference sequence). The CDR3 is 15 residues long.

Only a few counts were recorded for this clonotype. V gene TRBV5-4 combines with J gene TRBJ1-2; D unresolved. The CDR3 sequence is 13 residues long. Germline assignment: CDR1 SGHNT and CDR2 YYREEE (reference sequence). V was clipped by 1 base and J by 4 bases, with 8 bases between them. The CDR3 nucleotides read TGTGCCAGCAGCTTGAACACCATCTATGGCTACACCTTC. Its translation: CASSLNTIYGYTF. Full variable domain (rest looked up from reference TRBV5-4 and TRBJ1-2): ETGVTQSPTHLIKTRGQQVTLRCSSQSGHNTVSWYQQALGQGPQFIFQYYREEENGRGNFPPRFSGLQFPNYSSELNVNALELDDSALYLCASSLNTIYGYTFGSGTRLTVV.

This clonotype occurred many times. V usage is TRBV20-1 and J usage is TRBJ2-3; D gene uncertain. Between the trimmed V and J ends, which lost 4 bases and 4 bases, there was a span of 9 bases. The CDR3 is 12 amino acids. Germline CDR1 DFQATT, CDR2 SNEGSKA (reference sequence). The chain's CDR3 is CSATEFSDTQYF. The CDR3 bases are TGCAGTGCTACGGAGTTTTCAGATACGCAGTATTTT.

The CDR3 reads CASSEGGLYNEQFF. The CDR3 nucleotides read TGTGCCAGCAGTGAAGGCGGCCTCTACAATGAGCAGTTCTTC. This rearrangement joins TRBV2 to TRBJ2-1; D remains ambiguous. The CDR3 length is 14 residues. The V end lost 1 base, the J end lost 3 bases, and 7 bases lay between the germline ends. Looked up from germline, CDR1 is SNHLY and CDR2 is FYNNEI.

This clonotype was counted ten times or more. The V gene is TRBV4-3, the J gene TRBJ1-6, with TRBD1 as a possible D gene (5 bases). This CDR3 is 14 amino acids long. Trimming took off 1 base at V and 9 bases at J, with 10 bases between the two ends. From germline, CDR1 is LGHNA and CDR2 YSLEER. CDR3 residues: CASSQGGESSPLHF. CDR3 DNA: TGCGCCAGCAGCCAAGGGGGGGAGAGTTCACCCCTCCACTTT.

This clonotype has ten or more counts. The chain is built from TRBV15 and TRBJ2-1; tentatively, D is TRBD1 (5 bases). V was cut by 2 bases and J by 7 bases, with 15 bases left in between. The CDR3 length is 15 residues. Per the germline V gene, CDR1 is LNHNV and CDR2 is YYDKDF (reference sequence). The CDR3 spells CATSRSPAGMNEQFF. The CDR3, as DNA: TGTGCCACCAGCAGATCTCCTGCAGGGATGAATGAGCAGTTCTTC.

This clonotype has ten or more counts. The V and J genes are TRBV30 and TRBJ1-1; D gene unclear. V was pared by 3 bases and J by 4 bases, with 15 bases between. Looked up from germline, CDR1 is GTSNPN and CDR2 is SVGIG (reference sequence). The CDR3 runs to 14 residues. The CDR3 region is CAWRPTEWATEAFF. CDR3 nucleotide sequence: TGTGCCTGGAGGCCCACCGAATGGGCCACTGAAGCTTTCTTT.

The gene calls are TRBV12-3 or TRBV12-4 and TRBJ2-3; 8 positions agree with TRBD2. Trimming took 1 base from V and 2 from J; bases not matched to a gene: 5. The CDR3 length is 16 residues. The CDR3 DNA is TGTGCCAGCAGTTTAGGAGGCGGGGGGTCCACAGATACGCAGTATTTT. Translated: CASSLGGGGSTDTQYF.

This clonotype occurred a few times. The chain uses TRBV6-5 and TRBJ2-6, with 10 bases that match TRBD1. Trimming at V came to 6 bases and at J to 0 bases, leaving 8 bases not matched to a gene. The CDR3 consists of 18 residues. Germline-derived CDR1 and CDR2 are MNHEY and SVGAGI. The CDR3 reads CASSIMTGGLSGANVLTF. The CDR3, as DNA: TGTGCCAGCAGCATAATGACAGGGGGCCTCTCTGGGGCCAACGTCCTGACTTTC.

This clonotype was detected many times. This chain connects TRBV12-3 or TRBV12-4 to TRBJ2-7, with D maybe TRBD2 (6 bases). V dropped 7 bases and J dropped 4 bases, with 14 bases sitting between them. CDR3 size: 13 residues. The CDR3 DNA is TGTGCCAGCACACTCACGGGGACTTACGAGCAGTACTTC. This gives the protein CASTLTGTYEQYF.

This clonotype was seen ten or more times. V gene TRBV12-3 or TRBV12-4 combines with J gene TRBJ2-1, with 15 bases lining up with TRBD2. Trimming at V came to 2 bases and at J to 7 bases, leaving 9 bases not matched to a gene. The CDR3 consists of 18 residues. CDR3 sequence (DNA): TGTGCCAGCAGTTTAAGGACTAGCGGGGGGGCCTGGATAAATGAGCAGTTCTTC. This encodes CASSLRTSGGAWINEQFF.

This clonotype was observed once. V gene TRBV5-4 combines with J gene TRBJ2-5, with D perhaps given as TRBD1 or TRBD2 (6 bases each). Germline V CDR1 and CDR2: SGHNT, YYREEE (reference sequence). The CDR3 totals 15 residues. V was trimmed by 4 bases and J by 5 bases, leaving 18 bases between them. CDR3 coding DNA: TGTGCCAGCAGCGTAGGGACAACTGGGGGGGAGACCCAGTACTTC. Its protein product is CASSVGTTGGETQYF.

This clonotype was observed a handful of times. One junction end does not reproduce the germline sequence, and a read error may be involved. V gene TRBV7-7 combines with J gene TRBJ2-3, with unresolved D. CDR1 is SSHAT and CDR2 is FNYEAQ in the germline V gene (reference sequence). CDR3 length: 13 residues. The CDR3 nucleotides are TGTGCTAGCAGCTTAGAGAACACAGATACGCAGTATTTT. Protein sequence: CASSLENTDTQYF.

A few counts support this clonotype. The chain employs TRBV20-1 and TRBJ2-5; no clear D gene. Germline assignment: CDR1 DFQATT and CDR2 SNEGSKA (reference sequence). Between the trimmed V and J ends, which lost 6 bases and 4 bases, there was a span of 9 bases. CDR3 length equals 11 residues. CDR3 bases: TGCAGTGCCCACTACTCAGAGACCCAGTACTTC. This translates into CSAHYSETQYF.

The table lists this clonotype with a few counts. This chain joins TRBV11-2 and TRBJ1-6; the D is unclear. V shed 4 bases and J shed 7 bases, with 11 bases lying between them. The CDR3 loop spans 14 amino acids. Germline CDR1 is SGHAT and CDR2 is FQNNGV. This CDR3 is CASSSGSVNSPLHF. Here the CDR3 DNA reads TGTGCCAGCAGCTCGGGCTCTGTAAATTCACCCCTCCACTTT.

This clonotype occurred many times. This chain joins TRBV6-5 and TRBJ1-1; no clear D. CDR1 is MNHEY and CDR2 is SVGAGI in the germline V gene. Trimming cost V 4 bases and J 1 base, with 7 bases left between them. There are 13 residues in the CDR3. For the CDR3, the DNA is TGTGCCAGCAGTTTCAGCTCGAACACTGAAGCTTTCTTT. It specifies CASSFSSNTEAFF.